The 8 T cell receptor beta chains below come from one sample, sequenced in a study of regulatory T cells in long-lasting Graves disease. As for time point: newly diagnosed GD, antithyroid drugs for less than 3 months. Extracted PBMC RNA gave rise to the TCR library. Construction of TCR beta libraries relied on iRepertoire HTBI primers and on Arm-PCR targeting CDR3 regions. A single record per CDR3 protein comes from TCRdb applying MiXCR to the multiplex PCR reads. The sample carries over 400,000 distinct CDR3 sequences, 12% to 15% recorded once. These sequences were also reported in another study, on T cells in Graves' hyperthyroidism and ophthalmopathy.

Material: peripheral blood mononuclear cells (PBMCs), obtained at new diagnosis, from a patient treated with antithyroid drugs. The source is a woman between 45 and 60 years old with Graves disease.

The V gene is TRBV9, the J gene TRBJ2-7; 7 nucleotides line up with TRBD1. Germline values: CDR1 SGDLS, CDR2 YYNGEE. J lost 2 bases, V lost 0 bases, and 5 bases had no gene match. The CDR3 extends over 15 amino acids. The CDR3 loop reads CASSVGYGTAYEQYF. The CDR3 nucleotides are TGTGCCAGCAGCGTAGGATACGGGACAGCCTACGAGCAGTACTTC.

The chain combines TRBV4-1 with TRBJ1-2; 7 bases fit TRBD1. This CDR3 spans 15 amino acids. The germline V gene has CDR1 MGHRA and CDR2 YSYEKL. The V segment lost 0 bases and the J segment 4 bases; nucleotides outside the gene matches: 5. As DNA, the CDR3 is TGCGCCAGCAGCCAAGATAAGGGGGCGGTCTATGGCTACACCTTC. Translation gives CASSQDKGAVYGYTF.

V and J are TRBV4-1 and TRBJ2-3, with D tentatively TRBD2 (6 bases). From germline, CDR1 is MGHRA and CDR2 YSYEKL. V shed 1 base and J shed 0 bases, with 8 bases lying between them. There are 15 residues in the CDR3. Here the CDR3 reads CASSQAGVSTDTQYF. CDR3 bases: TGCGCCAGCAGCCAAGCGGGGGTGAGCACAGATACGCAGTATTTT.

The chain joins TRBV6-1 to TRBJ2-3; D might be TRBD2 (6 bases). Deletions cut 4 bases from V and 5 bases from J, with 13 bases between. The germline gives CDR1 MNHNS, CDR2 SASEGT. This CDR3 is built from 14 residues. CDR3 residues: CASSVRDSLDTQYF. The CDR3 DNA reads as TGTGCCAGCAGTGTTAGGGACTCCCTAGATACGCAGTATTTT.

This clonotype showed up many times. This chain joins TRBV20-1 and TRBJ2-7, with TRBD2 matching over 15 bases. The CDR3 length is 17 residues. Per germline, CDR1 DFQATT and CDR2 SNEGSKA (reference sequence). The junction had 4 bases not matched to a gene; V was cut back by 0 bases and J by 1 base. The CDR3 nucleotides are TGCAGTGCTAGAGATCCGGGACTAGCGGGAGGTTCCTACGAGCAGTACTTC. This translates into CSARDPGLAGGSYEQYF.

A note on this clonotype: The junction differs from germline at one of its ends, possibly a read error. V and J are TRBV5-1 and TRBJ2-1; the D gene could be TRBD1 or TRBD2 (6 bases each). The CDR3 extends over 15 amino acids. Looked up from germline, CDR1 is SGHRS and CDR2 is YFSETQ. The CDR3: CASSSYLGGLNEHFF. CDR3 sequence (DNA): TGCGCCAGCAGCTCCTATCTGGGGGGCCTAAATGAGCACTTCTTC.

V gene TRBV6-5 combines with J gene TRBJ2-1, with unresolved D. CDR1 is MNHEY and CDR2 is SVGAGI in the germline V gene. The CDR3 is 15 residues long. V was clipped by 4 bases and J by 0 bases, with 10 bases between them. CDR3 in DNA: TGTGCCAGCAGTTCCCCCTCGAGCTCCTACAATGAGCAGTTCTTC. It is translated as CASSSPSSSYNEQFF.

The chain uses TRBV6-1 and TRBJ1-4; 9 nucleotides line up with TRBD1. V shed 7 bases and J 8 bases; nucleotides not matched to a gene: 8. Germline V gene sequence: CDR1 MNHNS, CDR2 SASEGT. The CDR3 covers 14 residues. Written as DNA, the CDR3 is TGTGCCAGCAAGAGGGGACAGGGTCGCGAAAAACTGTTTTTT. It is translated as CASKRGQGREKLFF.